What follows describes a single T cell receptor (beta chain). The ends were cut back, 0 bases at V and 7 bases at J, with 15 bases in the middle. The CDR3 has 15 amino acids. Germline CDR1 ENHRY, CDR2 SYGVKD. The data were obtained in a study of cytomegalovirus exposure and HLA in healthy donors. 60 Vbeta and 13 Jbeta primers were used in PCR. Assay: immunoSEQ multiplex PCR; the TCRdb copy retains only in-frame clones and omits some. The sample lists 210,000 or so clones, roughly 79% seen once, with approximately 0.62% in the top ten. This clonotype was sampled from a middle-aged woman in good health and CMV-seronegative. The rearrangement joins TRBV10-3 to TRBJ1-2; perhaps TRBD1 as D (5 bases). Sequencing was done on a sample of PBMCs. In DNA form, the CDR3 reads TGTGCCATCAGTGAGTCTTACAGGACCCTCCGTGGCTACACCTTC. As protein: CAISESYRTLRGYTF.